This TCR beta chain was recorded in a study of T cells in Graves' hyperthyroidism and ophthalmopathy. Turning to the study itself: Once the initial diagnosis was made, peripheral blood was obtained before any treatment. Study results and limitations: Onset of ophthalmopathy came a median roughly 6.9 months after the model predicted it.

The source material, RNA transcripts, was used to amplify TCR beta CDR3 regions. HTBI primers were the set used in a first-round RT-PCR of the TCR CDR3. Using its own MiXCR run on the multiplex PCR reads, TCRdb lists one record per CDR3 protein. Found here are around 520,000 distinct CDR3 sequences, about 15% of them singletons; the top ten hold 15% to 20%. Details on this clonotype: Its specificity is unknown. It may be a read error: a sequence one base away is much more abundant.

The length of the CDR3 is 15 residues. J was trimmed by 9 bases and V by 1 base; bases with no gene match: 10. Germline assignment: CDR1 SGHRS and CDR2 YFSETQ. Sequencing was done on a sample of blood. This sequence joins TRBV5-1 and TRBJ2-1; 7 nucleotides match TRBD2. The sequence was collected from a woman aged 18-29 years with Graves' hyperthyroidism. The CDR3 sequence is CASSLRGLVRLEQFF. The CDR3 coding sequence is TGCGCCAGCAGCTTGAGAGGACTAGTGAGGCTTGAGCAGTTCTTC. Together with reference TRBV5-1 and TRBJ2-1, the CDR3 gives the full variable domain: KAGVTQTPRYLIKTRGQQVTLSCSPISGHRSVSWYQQTPGQGLQFLFEYFSETQRNKGNFPGRFSGRQFSNSRSEMNVSTLELGDSALYLCASSLRGLVRLEQFFGPGTRLTVL.